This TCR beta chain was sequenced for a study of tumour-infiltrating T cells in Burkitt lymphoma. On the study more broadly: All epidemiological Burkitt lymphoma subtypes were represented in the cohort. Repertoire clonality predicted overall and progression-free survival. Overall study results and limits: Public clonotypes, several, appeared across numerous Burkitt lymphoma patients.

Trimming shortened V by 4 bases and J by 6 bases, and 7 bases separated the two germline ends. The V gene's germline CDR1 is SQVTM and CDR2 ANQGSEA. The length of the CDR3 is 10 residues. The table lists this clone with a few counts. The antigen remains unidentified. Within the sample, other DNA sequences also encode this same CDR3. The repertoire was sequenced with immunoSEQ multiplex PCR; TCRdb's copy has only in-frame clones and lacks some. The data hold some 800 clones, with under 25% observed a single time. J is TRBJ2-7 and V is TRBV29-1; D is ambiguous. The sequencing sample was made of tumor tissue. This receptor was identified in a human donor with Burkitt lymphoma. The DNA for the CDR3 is TGCAGCGTTGGCGGTGGCGAGCAGTACTTC. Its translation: CSVGGGEQYF.